The next 27 T cell receptor beta chains were all read from a single sample in a study of CD8+ T cells in alopecia areata. Documented treatment: oral pan-JAK inhibitor, 5-10 mg twice daily. Lesional scalp punch biopsies and peripheral blood came from alopecia areata patients. Investigators isolated RNA and reverse transcribed it into cDNA to act as the sequencing template. Clones were read by immunoSEQ multiplex PCR, and TCRdb kept only the in-frame ones, dropping some. The profile shows over 15,000 clones, over 50% of them singletons. Specimen: skin, collected at week 4, from a patient treated with tofacitinib. The receptor set was obtained from a human donor with alopecia areata.

This clone was recorded once. The gene calls are TRBV5-4 and TRBJ2-3; the D call may be TRBD1 or TRBD2 (5 bases each). V shed 5 bases and J shed 0 bases, with 16 bases lying between them. Germline V gene lookup returns CDR1 SGHNT and CDR2 YYREEE (reference sequence). The CDR3 is 16 amino acids. As DNA, the CDR3 is TGTGCCAGCAGGGTGGGACGGGGAACTAGCACAGATACGCAGTATTTT. Residues: CASRVGRGTSTDTQYF.

This clone occurred a few times. CDR3 sequence reads: CASSQEEGTNYGYTF. For the CDR3, the DNA is TGCGCCAGCAGCCAAGAGGAGGGAACTAACTATGGCTACACCTTC. This rearrangement joins TRBV4-3 to TRBJ1-2; D unresolved. The germline V gene encodes CDR1 LGHNA and CDR2 YSLEER. The CDR3 spans 15 residues. With 0 bases removed from V and 0 bases from J, the gap between germline ends came to 8 bases.

This rearrangement joins TRBV19 to TRBJ2-2; either TRBD1 or TRBD2 may supply D (5 bases each). With 3 bases removed from V and 5 bases from J, the gap between germline ends came to 16 bases. Germline V CDR1 and CDR2: LNHDA, SQIVND (reference sequence). The CDR3 loop spans 16 amino acids. The CDR3 DNA reads as TGTGCCAGTAGTATTAAAACTCCCTGGGGGACCGGGGAGCTGTTTTTT. The encoded protein is CASSIKTPWGTGELFF.

The chain couples TRBV7-6 to TRBJ2-3; tentatively, D is TRBD1 (5 bases). The CDR3 extends over 14 amino acids. V dropped 5 bases and J dropped 4 bases, with 13 bases sitting between them. The germline CDR1 and CDR2 sequences are SGHVS and FNYEAQ. The CDR3 is CASSPLGVPDTQYF. The CDR3 nucleotides are TGTGCCAGCAGCCCCTTAGGGGTTCCAGATACGCAGTATTTT.

The J gene is TRBJ1-5, the V gene TRBV7-9, with D perhaps TRBD1 (6 bases). Trimming pared 4 bases from V and 7 bases from J, leaving 14 bases between. CDR1 SEHNR and CDR2 FQNEAQ come from the germline V gene (reference sequence). CDR3 length equals 14 residues. The CDR3, as DNA: TGTGCCAGCAGCTCCGTAACAGGGCCCCAGCCCCAGCATTTT. Translation: CASSSVTGPQPQHF. Supplemented by reference TRBV7-9 and TRBJ1-5, the full variable domain reads DTGVSQNPRHKITKRGQNVTFRCDPISEHNRLYWYRQTLGQGPEFLTYFQNEAQLEKSRLLSDRFSAERPKGSFSTLEIQRTEQGDSAMYLCASSSVTGPQPQHFGDGTRLSIL.

This sequence joins TRBV9 and TRBJ2-1; 9 nucleotides match TRBD1. V shed 4 bases, J shed 5 bases, and the junction held 7 bases outside the gene matches. This CDR3 spans 15 amino acids. Germline V gene data show CDR1 as SGDLS and CDR2 as YYNGEE. This CDR3 is CASSLSGQGDNEQFF. DNA for the CDR3: TGTGCCAGCAGCTTGTCGGGACAGGGAGACAATGAGCAGTTCTTC.

The chain couples TRBV2 to TRBJ1-5, with unresolved D. V gave up 3 bases and J gave up 0 bases, with 6 bases separating them. Germline CDR1 SNHLY, CDR2 FYNNEI. The CDR3 length is 14 residues. The CDR3 DNA sequence: TGTGCCAGCAGTGACGACTATAGCAATCAGCCCCAGCATTTT. It is translated as CASSDDYSNQPQHF.

The chain recombines TRBV27 with TRBJ2-3; 8 bases line up with TRBD1. The V gene's germline CDR1 is MNHEY and CDR2 SMNVEV (reference sequence). The V segment lost 6 bases and the J segment 8 bases; nucleotides outside the gene matches: 7. The CDR3 sequence is 13 residues long. CDR3 DNA sequence: TGTGCCAGCAGAGACCGACAGGGGAGTACGCAGTATTTT. Its translation is CASRDRQGSTQYF.

The chain employs TRBV6-5 and TRBJ1-2; D is unclear. CDR1 MNHEY and CDR2 SVGAGI come from the germline V gene. The ends were cut back, 6 bases at V and 1 base at J, with 15 bases in the middle. The CDR3 totals 15 residues. As DNA, the CDR3 is TGTGCCAGCAGAGAGGCAGGACGGAGTAACTATGGCTACACCTTC. Translation: CASREAGRSNYGYTF.

The rearrangement uses TRBV5-1 and TRBJ1-4; possibly TRBD1 for D (6 bases). The V gene lost 5 bases and the J gene lost 6 bases, with 20 bases spanning the gap. Per germline, CDR1 SGHRS and CDR2 YFSETQ. The CDR3 runs to 16 residues. CDR3 region: CASRFGQLGAYEKLFF. In DNA, the CDR3 is TGCGCCAGCAGATTCGGACAGTTAGGGGCCTATGAAAAACTGTTTTTT.

Within the sample, this clone is medium-sized. This chain uses TRBV18 with TRBJ2-7, with a tentative D call TRBD2 (6 bases). The V gene lost 2 bases and the J gene lost 4 bases, with 18 bases spanning the gap. The CDR3 contains 16 residues. CDR1 is KGHSH and CDR2 is LQKENI in the germline V gene. In DNA form, the CDR3 reads TGTGCCAGCTCACCAAATCCGACCATGGAGGGATACGAGCAGTACTTC. It is translated as CASSPNPTMEGYEQYF.

This clone was seen more than once but under ten times. The V and J genes are TRBV27 and TRBJ1-3; 10 bases are a match to TRBD1. Germline CDR1 MNHEY, CDR2 SMNVEV (reference sequence). With V trimmed by 7 bases and J by 5 bases, 5 bases remained unmatched. The CDR3 is made up of 14 amino acids. Here the CDR3 reads CASKRQGARNTIYF. The CDR3, as DNA: TGTGCCAGCAAGAGACAGGGGGCAAGAAACACCATATATTTT.

This clone occurred once. The gene calls are TRBV18 and TRBJ2-7; the D call may be TRBD1 or TRBD2 (5 bases each). CDR1 KGHSH and CDR2 LQKENI come from the germline V gene. Deletions cut 6 bases from V and 5 bases from J, with 11 bases between. The CDR3 totals 12 residues. The DNA for the CDR3 is TGTGCCAGCTCCCTCGAGGGGCACGAGCAGTACTTC. Its translation: CASSLEGHEQYF.

The V call is TRBV18, the J call TRBJ2-7; D is perhaps TRBD1 (5 bases). The CDR3 runs 16 residues. Trimming stripped 2 bases from V and 0 bases from J, with 14 bases between. Germline V gene data show CDR1 as KGHSH and CDR2 as LQKENI. CDR3 bases: TGTGCCAGCTCACCAACCAGACAGACTCTCTCCTACGAGCAGTACTTC. It specifies CASSPTRQTLSYEQYF.

The genes are TRBV19 and TRBJ1-6; 9 positions match TRBD1. Trimming removed 10 bases from V and 7 bases from J; junction bases left unmatched: 5. The germline CDR1 and CDR2 sequences are LNHDA and SQIVND (reference sequence). The CDR3 is 13 amino acids. The DNA for the CDR3 is TGTGCCACCAGGGACAGGGAAAATTCACCCCTCCACTTT. This gives the protein CATRDRENSPLHF.

V gene TRBV7-2 combines with J gene TRBJ2-7; either TRBD1 or TRBD2 may supply D (6 bases each). The V and J ends lost 1 base and 3 bases respectively, with 7 bases between them. Germline CDR1 is SGHTA and CDR2 is FQGNSA. The CDR3 totals 13 residues. The CDR3, as DNA: TGTGCCAGCAGCTTAGAGGGGGGCTACGAGCAGTACTTC. Its protein is CASSLEGGYEQYF.

The chain carries TRBV18 and TRBJ2-7; 9 bases map to TRBD1. This CDR3 has 16 residues. Germline CDR1 and CDR2: KGHSH and LQKENI. V lost 0 bases, J lost 5 bases, and 8 bases stayed unmatched. CDR3 loop: CASSPPRGQGKNEQYF. The CDR3 coding sequence is TGTGCCAGCTCACCACCTAGGGGACAGGGAAAGAACGAGCAGTACTTC.

This clone has just a few counts. This chain links TRBV13 with TRBJ2-6, with TRBD1 matching 9 bases. This CDR3 has 18 amino acids. J gave up 2 bases and V 2 bases, and 7 bases lay outside the gene matches. Germline-derived CDR1 and CDR2 are PRHDT and FYEKMQ (reference sequence). The CDR3 coding sequence is TGTGCCAGCAGCTTAAAGGGACAGGGAGAAACTGGGGCCAACGTCCTGACTTTC. Residues: CASSLKGQGETGANVLTF. Using reference TRBV13 and TRBJ2-6 for the parts outside the CDR3, the full variable domain is AAGVIQSPRHLIKEKRETATLKCYPIPRHDTVYWYQQGPGQDPQFLISFYEKMQSDKGSIPDRFSAQQFSDYHSELNMSSLELGDSALYFCASSLKGQGETGANVLTFGAGSRLTVL.

This clone has more than one count but fewer than ten. This sequence joins TRBV5-6 and TRBJ2-7; a weak D match, TRBD2 (5 bases). Germline CDR1 is SGHDT and CDR2 is YYEEEE. The ends were cut back, 2 bases at V and 0 bases at J, with 9 bases in the middle. The CDR3 totals 14 residues. The CDR3 spells CASSFRGSSYEQYF. In DNA form, the CDR3 reads TGTGCCAGCAGCTTTCGAGGGAGCTCCTACGAGCAGTACTTC.

This clone was recorded a few times. The V call is TRBV28, the J call TRBJ2-5; 8 bases fit TRBD1. The DNA end is a closer match to TRBJ2-7, so the J assignment may be wrong. The CDR3 covers 14 residues. Germline lookup yields CDR1 MDHEN and CDR2 SYDVKM. CDR3 in DNA: TGTGCCAGCACTCCCCGGGACAGGCGTTACGAGCAGTACTTC. As protein: CASTPRDRRYEQYF.

This chain uses TRBV18 with TRBJ1-2; D call uncertain. CDR3 size: 15 residues. Trimming took 8 bases from V and 2 from J, leaving 18 bases between them. CDR1 is KGHSH, CDR2 LQKENI, per germline. The CDR3 DNA is TGTGCCAGCACCCAGGACCTACAAGACAACTATGGCTACACCTTC. As protein: CASTQDLQDNYGYTF.

The rearrangement joins TRBV30 to TRBJ1-2; D ambiguous. V lost 0 bases to trimming and J lost 3 bases, with 5 bases between them. Germline values: CDR1 GTSNPN, CDR2 SVGIG (reference sequence). The CDR3 spans 12 residues. For the CDR3, the DNA is TGTGCCTGGAGTGTACTATACTATGGCTACACCTTC. Residues: CAWSVLYYGYTF.

This sequence joins TRBV5-1 and TRBJ2-3, with TRBD1 matching 8 bases. Germline values: CDR1 SGHRS, CDR2 YFSETQ. CDR3 length: 15 residues. Trimming took 1 base from V and 4 from J; bases not matched to a gene: 5. CDR3: CASSLPTGVADTQYF. CDR3 DNA sequence: TGCGCCAGCAGCTTGCCGACAGGGGTCGCAGATACGCAGTATTTT.

The chain has TRBV30 and TRBJ1-4, with D possibly matching TRBD1 (5 bases). The CDR3 is 16 amino acids. Germline V CDR1 and CDR2: GTSNPN, SVGIG (reference sequence). V was cut by 3 bases and J by 6 bases, with 20 bases left in between. The CDR3 reads CAWSGDFTLGHEKLFF. CDR3 DNA sequence: TGTGCCTGGAGCGGGGACTTCACCCTGGGGCATGAAAAACTGTTTTTT.

This chain connects TRBV5-1 to TRBJ1-5; the match to TRBD1 covers 7 bases. CDR1 is SGHRS and CDR2 is YFSETQ in the germline V gene. J lost 2 bases, V lost 2 bases, and 4 bases had no gene match. The CDR3 length is 15 residues. CDR3 sequence (DNA): TGCGCCAGCAGCTTAGAGGGGGCTGGCAATCAGCCCCAGCATTTT. As protein: CASSLEGAGNQPQHF.

V gene TRBV2 combines with J gene TRBJ2-3; D is perhaps TRBD2 (6 bases). The CDR3 has 15 residues. CDR1 is SNHLY and CDR2 is FYNNEI in the germline V gene. V dropped 8 bases and J dropped 1 base, with 16 bases sitting between them. CDR3 amino acids: CASSRWRERTDTQYF. The CDR3 coding sequence is TGTGCCAGCTCGAGATGGCGGGAACGCACAGATACGCAGTATTTT.

The CDR3 is CASSLISRLNTEAFF. CDR3 in DNA: TGCGCCAGCAGCTTGATTTCCCGTTTGAACACTGAAGCTTTCTTT. The chain joins TRBV5-1 to TRBJ1-1, with D hard to call. From germline, CDR1 is SGHRS and CDR2 YFSETQ. The V and J ends lost 1 base and 0 bases respectively, with 10 bases between them. This CDR3 has 15 residues. Drawing the rest from reference TRBV5-1 and TRBJ1-1, the complete variable domain is KAGVTQTPRYLIKTRGQQVTLSCSPISGHRSVSWYQQTPGQGLQFLFEYFSETQRNKGNFPGRFSGRQFSNSRSEMNVSTLELGDSALYLCASSLISRLNTEAFFGQGTRLTVV.